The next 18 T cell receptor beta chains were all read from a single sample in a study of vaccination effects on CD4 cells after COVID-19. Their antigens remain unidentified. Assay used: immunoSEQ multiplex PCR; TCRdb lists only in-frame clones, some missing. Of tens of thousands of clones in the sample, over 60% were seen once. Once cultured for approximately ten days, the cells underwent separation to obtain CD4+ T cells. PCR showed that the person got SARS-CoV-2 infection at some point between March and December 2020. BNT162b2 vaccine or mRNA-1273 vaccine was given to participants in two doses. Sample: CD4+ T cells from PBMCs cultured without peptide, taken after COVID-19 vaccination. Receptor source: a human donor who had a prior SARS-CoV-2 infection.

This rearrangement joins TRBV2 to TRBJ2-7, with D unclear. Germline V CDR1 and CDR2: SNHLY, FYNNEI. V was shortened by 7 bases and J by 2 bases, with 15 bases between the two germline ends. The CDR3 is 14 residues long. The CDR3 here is CASTVFFGAYEQYF. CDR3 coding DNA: TGTGCCAGCACAGTATTTTTCGGTGCCTACGAGCAGTACTTC.

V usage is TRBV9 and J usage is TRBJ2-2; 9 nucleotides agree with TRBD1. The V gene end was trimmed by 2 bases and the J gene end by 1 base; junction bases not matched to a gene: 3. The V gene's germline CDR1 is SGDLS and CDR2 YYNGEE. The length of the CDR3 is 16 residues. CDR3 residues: CASSVRGQGNTGELFF. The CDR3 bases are TGTGCCAGCAGCGTTCGGGGACAGGGGAACACCGGGGAGCTGTTTTTT.

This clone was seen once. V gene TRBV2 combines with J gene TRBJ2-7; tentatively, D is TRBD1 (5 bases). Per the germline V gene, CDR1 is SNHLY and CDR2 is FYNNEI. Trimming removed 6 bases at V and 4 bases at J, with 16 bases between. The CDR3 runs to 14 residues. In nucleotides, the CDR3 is TGTGCCAGCAGACCATCCGAGAGACAGTACGAGCAGTACTTC. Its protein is CASRPSERQYEQYF.

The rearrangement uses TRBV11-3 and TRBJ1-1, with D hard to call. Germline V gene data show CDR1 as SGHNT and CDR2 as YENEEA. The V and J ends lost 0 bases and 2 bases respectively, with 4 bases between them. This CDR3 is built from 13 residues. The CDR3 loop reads CASSLESNTEAFF. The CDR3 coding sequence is TGTGCCAGCAGCTTAGAGAGTAACACTGAAGCTTTCTTT.

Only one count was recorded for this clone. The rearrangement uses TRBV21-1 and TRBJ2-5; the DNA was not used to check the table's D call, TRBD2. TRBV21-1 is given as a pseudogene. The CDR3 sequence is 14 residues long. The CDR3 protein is CASSKSEDGETQYF. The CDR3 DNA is TGTGCCAGCAGCAAATCCGAGGATGGGGAGACCCAGTACTTC.

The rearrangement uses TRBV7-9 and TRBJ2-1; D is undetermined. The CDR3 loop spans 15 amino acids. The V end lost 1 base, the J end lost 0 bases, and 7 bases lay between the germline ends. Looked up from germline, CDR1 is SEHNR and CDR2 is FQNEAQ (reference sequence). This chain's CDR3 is CASSLDLHSYNEQFF. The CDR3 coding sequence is TGTGCCAGCAGCTTAGATCTACACTCCTACAATGAGCAGTTCTTC.

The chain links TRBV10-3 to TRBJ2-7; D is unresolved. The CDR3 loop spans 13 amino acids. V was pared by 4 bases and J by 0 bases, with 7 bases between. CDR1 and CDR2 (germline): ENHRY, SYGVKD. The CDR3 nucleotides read TGTGCCATCAGTGCCCCAGCCTCCTACGAGCAGTACTTC. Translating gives CAISAPASYEQYF.

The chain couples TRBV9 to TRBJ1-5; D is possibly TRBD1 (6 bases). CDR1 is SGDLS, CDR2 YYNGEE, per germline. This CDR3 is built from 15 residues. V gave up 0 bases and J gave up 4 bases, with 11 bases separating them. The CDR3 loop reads CASSVGGTPNQPQHF. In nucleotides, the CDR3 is TGTGCCAGCAGCGTAGGAGGGACACCTAATCAGCCCCAGCATTTT.

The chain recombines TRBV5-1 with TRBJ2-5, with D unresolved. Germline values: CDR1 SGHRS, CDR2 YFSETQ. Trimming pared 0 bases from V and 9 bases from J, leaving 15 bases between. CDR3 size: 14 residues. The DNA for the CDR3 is TGCGCCAGCAGCTTGGAATTGGGCGGTTTACCCCAGTACTTC. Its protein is CASSLELGGLPQYF.

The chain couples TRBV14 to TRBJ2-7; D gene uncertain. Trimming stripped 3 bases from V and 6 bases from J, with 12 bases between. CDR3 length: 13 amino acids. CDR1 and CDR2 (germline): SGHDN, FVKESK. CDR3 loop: CASSHVRFSEQYF. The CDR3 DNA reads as TGTGCCAGCAGCCACGTTCGATTTTCCGAGCAGTACTTC.

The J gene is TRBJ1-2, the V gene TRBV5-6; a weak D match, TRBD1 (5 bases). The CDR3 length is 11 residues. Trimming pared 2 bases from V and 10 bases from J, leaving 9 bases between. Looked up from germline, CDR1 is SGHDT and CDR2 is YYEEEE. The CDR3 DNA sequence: TGTGCCAGCAGCTTCAGGGAATTCTACACCTTC. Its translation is CASSFREFYTF.

As DNA, the CDR3 is TGTGCCAGCAGTGAATATAGCGGGGTCGAAGAGACCCAGTACTTC. It translates to CASSEYSGVEETQYF. This chain uses TRBV2 with TRBJ2-5; 8 bases are a match to TRBD2. V lost 2 bases, J lost 3 bases, and 5 bases stayed unmatched. The V gene's germline CDR1 is SNHLY and CDR2 FYNNEI. The CDR3 contains 15 residues. Together with reference TRBV2 and TRBJ2-5, the CDR3 gives the full variable domain: EPEVTQTPSHQVTQMGQEVILRCVPISNHLYFYWYRQILGQKVEFLVSFYNNEISEKSEIFDDQFSVERPDGSNFTLKIRSTKLEDSAMYFCASSEYSGVEETQYFGPGTRLLVL.

This chain's CDR3 is CASRGPAMDTQYF. The CDR3 DNA reads TGTGCCAGCAGGGGACCCGCCATGGATACGCAGTATTTT. This chain connects TRBV6-5 to TRBJ2-3; D is perhaps TRBD1 or TRBD2 (5 bases each). This CDR3 has 13 residues. The germline V and J ends were trimmed by 6 bases and 6 bases, with 13 bases remaining between them. Per the germline V gene, CDR1 is MNHEY and CDR2 is SVGAGI.

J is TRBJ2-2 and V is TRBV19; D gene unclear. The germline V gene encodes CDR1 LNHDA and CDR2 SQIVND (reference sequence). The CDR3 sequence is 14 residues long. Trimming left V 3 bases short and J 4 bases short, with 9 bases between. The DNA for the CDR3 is TGTGCCAGTAGTATCCTTCCGGGCACCGGGGAGCTGTTTTTT. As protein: CASSILPGTGELFF.

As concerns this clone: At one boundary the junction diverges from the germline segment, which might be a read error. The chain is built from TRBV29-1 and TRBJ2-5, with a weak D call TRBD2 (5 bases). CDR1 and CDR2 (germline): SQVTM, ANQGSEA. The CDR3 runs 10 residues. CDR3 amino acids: CTGLPWHGDF. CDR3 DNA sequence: TGCACCGGCTTACCATGGCACGGGGACTTC.

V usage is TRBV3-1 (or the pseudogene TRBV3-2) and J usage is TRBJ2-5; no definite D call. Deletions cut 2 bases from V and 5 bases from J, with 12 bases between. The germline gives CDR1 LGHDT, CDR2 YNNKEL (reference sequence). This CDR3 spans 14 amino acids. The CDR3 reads CASSQRPIWETQYF. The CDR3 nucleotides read TGTGCCAGCAGCCAAAGGCCGATTTGGGAGACCCAGTACTTC.

CDR3 DNA: TGTGCCAGCTCACCCCCAGAGAGGTTCGCGACGAATGAGCAGTTCTTC. This sequence encodes CASSPPERFATNEQFF. The chain employs TRBV18 and TRBJ2-1; D remains ambiguous. This CDR3 comprises 16 residues. Trimming stripped 3 bases from V and 7 bases from J, with 19 bases between. Per the germline V gene, CDR1 is KGHSH and CDR2 is LQKENI.

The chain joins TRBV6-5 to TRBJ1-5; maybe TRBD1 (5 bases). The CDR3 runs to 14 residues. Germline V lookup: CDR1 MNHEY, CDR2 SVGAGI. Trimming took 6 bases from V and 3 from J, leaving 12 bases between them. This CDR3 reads CASRPGTFNQPQHF. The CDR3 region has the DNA TGTGCCAGCAGACCCGGGACCTTCAATCAGCCCCAGCATTTT.